Listed here is a single T cell receptor beta chain. Its cognate antigen has yet to be identified. No per-base quality is available; no much larger clone lies one base away. The data were taken from a study of shared clonotypes between healthy human individuals (dated by TCRdb to the early 2020s). Context from the whole study: A few men and a couple of women, aged 18 to 49 years, made up the cohort. Per donor, three plates each were used for CD4 naive and CD4 memory, two for CD8 naive, and one for CD8 memory. Blood TCR repertoires of a handful of healthy adults were deeply sequenced to estimate repertoire size and the extent of clonotype sharing between individuals. To increase sequencing depth and limit assay-specific biases, TCR repertoire library preparation and sequencing were carried out by different laboratories using diverse techniques. Each donor's leukapheresis produced roughly between roughly 0.9 and 8.9 billion PBMCs. Study-wide findings and limitations: The genetic and exposure-history diversity represented was limited by the small number of donors. Larger estimated clonotype richness was generally found for naive subsets than for memory subsets. Even with the large sequencing depth, rarefaction of the sorted-subset datasets indicated that sequencing was incomplete. Sampling was restricted to blood, and TCR repertoires in tissue are likely to differ from TCR repertoires in blood. Compared with non-shared clonotypes, clonotypes shared by all four sorted-subset donors had higher generation probabilities. When a few donors were compared, the shared fraction of clonotypes was about 5.5% for naive CD4, around 3.6% for naive CD8, 2% to 2.5% for memory CD4, and around 0.37% for memory CD8. Pairwise subsampling indicated that sequencing depth was expected to affect the degree of clonotype sharing among donors.

Using the deep immunoSEQ assay, multiplex PCR amplified TCR CDR3 regions from genomic DNA. For each cell subset, the extracted genomic DNA was distributed evenly across all wells of several immunoSEQ 96-well plates, and each plate served as one replicate. Each replicate PCR for sorted subsets received 150 to 250 ng genomic DNA, equal to around 32,000 T cell genomes. The purified libraries were quantified using a Qubit 3.0 fluorometer, sized with a Bioanalyzer 2100, and then quantified again using the KAPA Library Quantification kit. A separate single-read 150-cycle Illumina NextSeq 550 flow cell was used to sequence each immunoSEQ 96-well plate. Per the source publication's procedure: The immunoSEQ output contained only junctional sequences without quality scores, so filtering could not match that applied to full-length reads. To assign V/J genes and CDR3, sequences were annotated against IMGT germline references using PyIR, a Python wrapper for IgBLAST v1.9. Reads with weak V/J assignments (E-value above 1e-6), missing CDR3, stop codons, out-of-frame junctions, or ambiguous translated residues were removed. V3J clonotypes were defined by identical inferred V gene, J gene, and CDR3 amino acid sequence. Percentage overlap between repertoires was calculated by dividing the number of shared unique clonotypes by the size of the smaller repertoire. Richness of each repertoire was evaluated using RTK rarefaction, the Chao1 estimator, and Recon v2.1 estimates of unobserved clonotypes. OLGA was used to compute generation probabilities for all TCRbeta clonotypes that the gDNA method yielded from a handful of donors. TCRdb holds this immuneACCESS table with in-frame rearrangements only. Some clones are missing; in checked studies, unresolved V genes explain under half, and the rest has no known cause. For V, J and clone size, that table is used; D and trimming come from the DNA. The sample includes some 1,600,000 clones, with nearly 99% observed a single time. About 0.45% of the sample rests with the top ten.

CDR1 SGDLS and CDR2 YYNGEE were looked up in the germline V gene. The germline V end is reduced by 3 bases and the J end by 0 bases; junction bases left unmatched: 8. The CDR3 starts with the cysteine, ends with the phenylalanine, and has 18 residues. Just the 54-base CDR3 DNA is kept, in frame starting at base 1. Healthy HIV-negative adults with no recently reported acute infections or vaccinations were included as donors. Every donor was a Caucasian adult living in Nashville, Tennessee, USA. CD4+ T cells were enriched by magnetic negative selection; naive cells were then positively selected on CD45RA, and the negative fraction formed the memory subset. Blood was collected by leukapheresis, and PBMCs were isolated by Ficoll-Histopaque density gradient centrifugation and then cryopreserved in liquid nitrogen vapor phase. Purity and quantity of every magnetically sorted T cell population were checked by analytical flow cytometry. Genomic DNA was isolated from every sorted fraction and measured by UV absorbance on a Nanodrop 2000c.

The source material was naive CD4+ T cells sorted from blood. The cell subset or site label of this sample denotes: CD45RA+ positively selected. The rearranged chain carries TRBV9 and TRBJ1-4, with 10 junctional bases fitting TRBD1. The clonotype comes from a man aged 25-45 years in good health. CDR3 region: CASSGPGQGFATNEKLFF. The nucleotides are TGTGCCAGCAGCGGTCCGGGACAGGGGTTTGCAACTAATGAAAAACTGTTTTTT.